This T cell receptor beta chain was retrieved from a study of blood T cell repertoires in COVID-19. In the study overall: From the United States, Italy and Spain came samples of acute and convalescent COVID-19.

The table came from immunoSEQ multiplex PCR; TCRdb's copy has only in-frame clones and leaves some out. Among 150,000 to 200,000 clones, over 75% were seen once, and the ten largest hold about 7%. Participant-reported clinical history was the basis for cohort assignment. The CDR3 has 14 residues. Germline assignment: CDR1 LNHDA and CDR2 SQIVND (reference sequence). Trimming cost V 2 bases and J 0 bases; bases outside gene matches: 1. This chain links TRBV19 with TRBJ2-7, with 7 bases identical to TRBD1. What was sequenced was PBMCs or T cells enriched from blood (not recorded which). The receptor was isolated from a woman aged 45-65 years who had recovered from COVID-19. CDR3 loop: CASSIRDSSYEQYF. The CDR3 DNA sequence: TGTGCCAGTAGTATACGGGACAGCTCCTACGAGCAGTACTTC.